This T cell receptor (beta chain) was identified in a study of PD-L1 blockade in urothelial cancer. Study summary: Bladder-origin urothelial cancer in males described about 90% of the 29 patients.

Germline trimming cut 4 bases from V and 4 bases from J; bases unmatched to any gene: 7. Germline assignment: CDR1 SGHDT and CDR2 YYEEEE. The CDR3 consists of 14 residues. Assay: immunoSEQ multiplex PCR; the TCRdb copy retains only in-frame clones and omits some. Altogether some 97,000 clones are present, roughly nine tenths being singletons, with the ten largest covering under 0.95%. This specimen consisted of PBMCs, obtained around atezolizumab (anti-PD-L1) treatment. The sequence was collected from a woman of 80 years or more with urothelial cancer. This chain connects TRBV5-6 to TRBJ2-5; 7 bases fit TRBD2. The CDR3 is CASSTTSVPETQYF. In nucleotides, the CDR3 is TGTGCCAGCAGCACCACTAGCGTTCCAGAGACCCAGTACTTC.